This entry lists 6 T cell receptor beta chains sequenced from one sample in a study of blood T cells in healthy people across ages. Together with a sample-barcoded 5' primer, a J-beta primer mix was included in a second PCR lasting about 6 to 11 cycles. TCRdb fed the 5' RACE reads into MiXCR, producing one record per CDR3 protein. The table has fewer than 750,000 distinct CDR3 sequences, 45% to 60% seen once. The sequencing input was blood. The receptors come from a woman aged 80 or over in good health.

The chain recombines TRBV9 with TRBJ2-1; 8 bases are a match to TRBD1. CDR1 and CDR2 (germline): SGDLS, YYNGEE. CDR3 length: 16 amino acids. Losses at the gene ends were 4 bases for V and 0 bases for J; bases not matched to a gene: 6. CDR3 in DNA: TGTGCCAGCAGCCCGACAGGGGTCATCTCCTACAATGAGCAGTTCTTC. Translating gives CASSPTGVISYNEQFF.

The rearrangement links TRBV12-3 or TRBV12-4 to TRBJ2-1; TRBD2 matches 11 bases. V lost 3 bases to trimming and J lost 0 bases; unmatched junction nucleotides: 10. The CDR3 covers 19 residues. The CDR3 DNA follows: TGTGCCAGCAGTTTCCCCCTAGCGGGGGGACGGAGCTCCTACAATGAGCAGTTCTTC. The encoded protein is CASSFPLAGGRSSYNEQFF.

This sequence joins TRBV6-5 and TRBJ2-1, with D possibly TRBD1 on 5 matching bases. Per germline, CDR1 MNHEY and CDR2 SVGAGI. CDR3 size: 13 residues. V was cut by 7 bases and J by 0 bases, with 7 bases left in between. CDR3: CASTQGSYNEQFF. The DNA of the CDR3 is TGTGCCAGCACGCAGGGCTCCTACAATGAGCAGTTCTTC.

This clonotype has a count of ten or more. The rearrangement uses TRBV20-1 and TRBJ2-1; D may be TRBD2 (7 bases). The CDR3 is made up of 16 amino acids. Germline CDR1 reads DFQATT; CDR2 reads SNEGSKA (reference sequence). V was pared by 0 bases and J by 5 bases, with 17 bases between. CDR3 nucleotides: TGCAGTGCTAGAGAGGGGGCGGGAGTAATCCACAATGAGCAGTTCTTC. It translates to CSAREGAGVIHNEQFF.

This clonotype was counted at least ten times. The chain joins TRBV6-1 to TRBJ2-5; no reliable D call. The germline V and J ends were trimmed by 6 bases and 0 bases, with 11 bases remaining between them. From germline, CDR1 is MNHNS and CDR2 SASEGT. The CDR3 spans 14 residues. CDR3 bases: TGTGCCAGCAGCAAGGAGATCTACCAAGAGACCCAGTACTTC. Protein product: CASSKEIYQETQYF.

In this sample, this clonotype turned up many times. The chain has TRBV9 and TRBJ2-3; tentative D call: TRBD1 (6 bases). Germline V gives CDR1 SGDLS, CDR2 YYNGEE. CDR3 length: 15 residues. V shed 4 bases and J shed 8 bases, with 20 bases lying between them. The DNA for the CDR3 is TGTGCCAGCAGCACCGGGACAAGAGATAGGAGTACGCAGTATTTT. This gives the protein CASSTGTRDRSTQYF. Variable domain in full (rest from reference TRBV9 and TRBJ2-3): DSGVTQTPKHLITATGQRVTLRCSPRSGDLSVYWYQQSLDQGLQFLIQYYNGEERAKGNILERFSAQQFPDLHSELNLSSLELGDSALYFCASSTGTRDRSTQYFGPGTRLTVL.